This T cell receptor beta chain is drawn from a study of identifying expanded T cells in peripheral blood. On this clone: Its matching antigen is unknown.

Points from the study as a whole: Roughly 1.2 clones differed between technical replicates, versus about 15 and 19 over time.

Germline CDR1 is MGHRA and CDR2 is YSYEKL. V trimming: 4 bases; J trimming: 6 bases; junction bases outside the gene matches: 8. The CDR3 extends over 14 amino acids. Data came from immunoSEQ multiplex PCR; TCRdb stores just in-frame clones and leaves some out. The sample lists under 130,000 clones; roughly 91% were seen once. Collection occurred without any documented infections or immune events in donors. Sequenced sample: blood. The J gene is TRBJ2-7, the V gene TRBV4-1; 8 nucleotides align to TRBD1. The sequence came from a person aged 18-70 years in good health. The CDR3 DNA reads as TGCGCCAGCAGCCCAACACGAACAGGGGGCGAGCAGTACTTC. This sequence encodes CASSPTRTGGEQYF.